This T cell receptor beta chain was sequenced for a study of type 1 regulatory T cells. This clonotype was seen repeatedly, ten times or more. Antigen specificity is unknown. The germline CDR1 and CDR2 sequences are SGHRS and YFSETQ. The CDR3 totals 15 residues. The V and J ends lost 1 base and 3 bases, in that order; junction bases with no gene match: 4. MiXCR, applied by TCRdb to the reads, yields one record per CDR3 protein. The table shows tens of thousands of distinct CDR3 sequences, with roughly an eighth occurring only once. This sequence was found in a human donor in good health. V gene TRBV5-1 combines with J gene TRBJ2-7, with 10 bases matching TRBD2. The sample was cultured non-Tr1 T cells, either the whole culture or a sorted T cell fraction (not recorded which). DNA of the CDR3: TGCGCCAGCAGCTTGATCACTAGCGGGATCTACGAGCAGTACTTC. Its translation: CASSLITSGIYEQYF.